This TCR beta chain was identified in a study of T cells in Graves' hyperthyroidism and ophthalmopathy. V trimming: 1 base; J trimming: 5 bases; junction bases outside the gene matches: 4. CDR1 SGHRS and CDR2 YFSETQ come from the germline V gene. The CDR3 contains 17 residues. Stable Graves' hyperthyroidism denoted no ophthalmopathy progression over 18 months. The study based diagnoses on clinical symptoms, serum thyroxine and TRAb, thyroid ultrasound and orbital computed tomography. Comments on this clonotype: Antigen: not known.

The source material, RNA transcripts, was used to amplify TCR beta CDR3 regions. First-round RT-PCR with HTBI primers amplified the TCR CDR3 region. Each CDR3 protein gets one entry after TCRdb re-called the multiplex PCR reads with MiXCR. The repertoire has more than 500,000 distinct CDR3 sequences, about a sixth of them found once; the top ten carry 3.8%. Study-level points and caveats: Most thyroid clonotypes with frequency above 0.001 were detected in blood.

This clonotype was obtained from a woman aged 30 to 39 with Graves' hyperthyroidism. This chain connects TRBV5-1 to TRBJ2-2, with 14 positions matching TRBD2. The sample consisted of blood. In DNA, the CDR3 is TGCGCCAGCAGCTTGCGGGGGACTAGCGGGAGAACCGGGGAGCTGTTTTTT. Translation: CASSLRGTSGRTGELFF.